The clone carrying this TCR beta chain was picked up many times. No antigen is known for it. This sample stems from a study of breast tumors, draining lymph nodes, adjacent tissues. Study-level points and caveats: Compared with lymph nodes, tumors were less diverse; compared with nontumor tissue, more. The lymph node origin of tumor T cells was framed as consistent with a hypothesis, not demonstrated. Most tumor T cells seemingly derive from lymph node, then expand in tumor.

Samples came from axillary lymph nodes draining the breast cancer. TCRdb independently ran MiXCR on the multiplex PCR reads; one entry per CDR3 protein. The data show about 130,000 distinct CDR3 sequences, approximately 20% seen once. Germline CDR1 is KGHDR and CDR2 is SFDVKD. J was trimmed by 7 bases and V by 4 bases; bases with no gene match: 6. CDR3 size: 15 residues. This sequence originates from a female donor with breast cancer. Some clones in this sample may be carry-over from other donors' samples. This chain uses TRBV24-1 with TRBJ2-1; TRBD1 matches 10 bases. Material for sequencing was axillary lymph node tissue. The DNA for the CDR3 is TGTGCCACCAGTGACCCCGGACAGGGGGAGAATGAGCAGTTCTTC. It specifies CATSDPGQGENEQFF.